Each of the 29 T cell receptor beta chains below was sequenced from the same sample in a study of T-cell reconstitution after alpha-beta-depleted transplantation in children. The TCRbeta library was prepared with unique molecular identifiers. MiXCR was run by TCRdb on the PCR reads, yielding one entry per CDR3 protein. The table includes roughly 310,000 distinct CDR3 sequences, 20% to 30% detected once. The source was PBMCs, mostly from graft donor cells, collected 180 days after TCRalphabeta/CD19-depleted stem cell transplant. Source of these receptors: a male patient between 5 and 17 years old who had a stem cell transplant for acute lymphoblastic leukemia, so the T cells may come from the graft donor.

The table lists this clonotype with a few counts. The chain recombines TRBV7-3 with TRBJ2-7; D is possibly TRBD2 (6 bases). The CDR3 runs to 14 residues. Looked up from germline, CDR1 is SGHTA and CDR2 is FQGTGA. Trimming removed 3 bases from V and 10 bases from J, with 19 bases in between. The DNA of the CDR3 is TGTGCCAGCAGCTTCACGCTGGGACTTTGGCGACAGTACTTC. Translated, it gives CASSFTLGLWRQYF.

For the CDR3, the DNA is TGTGCCAGCGGGCGGGGGATCGGGGCGGTGATGGGAACCCAGTACTTC. This translates into CASGRGIGAVMGTQYF. The chain has TRBV28 and TRBJ2-5; 7 bases are a match to TRBD2. The CDR3 length is 16 residues. Trimming took 8 bases from V and 8 from J; bases not matched to a gene: 20. The germline V gene encodes CDR1 MDHEN and CDR2 SYDVKM.

The rearrangement uses TRBV5-1 and TRBJ2-5; 7 nucleotides match TRBD2. Per the germline V gene, CDR1 is SGHRS and CDR2 is YFSETQ. CDR3 length equals 16 residues. Losses at the gene ends were 0 bases for V and 2 bases for J; bases not matched to a gene: 7. CDR3 in amino acids: CASSLAAGVAQETQYF. Written as DNA, the CDR3 is TGCGCCAGCAGCTTGGCGGCGGGAGTGGCGCAAGAGACCCAGTACTTC.

This sequence joins TRBV14 and TRBJ2-7, with TRBD1 matching over 7 bases. Germline trimming cut 1 base from V and 4 bases from J; bases unmatched to any gene: 7. Germline V CDR1 and CDR2: SGHDN, FVKESK. The CDR3 loop spans 15 amino acids. The CDR3 here is CASSQVRGTHYEQYF. The CDR3 nucleotides read TGTGCCAGCAGCCAAGTCAGGGGGACCCATTACGAGCAGTACTTC.

This rearrangement joins TRBV5-6 to TRBJ2-2, with D possibly being TRBD2 (7 bases). Between the trimmed V and J ends, which lost 1 base and 3 bases, there was a span of 19 bases. Germline-derived CDR1 and CDR2 are SGHDT and YYEEEE. The CDR3 has 18 amino acids. CDR3 DNA sequence: TGTGCCAGCAGCTTGACTCCCGTCCGGGGGGCCCACACCGGGGAGCTGTTTTTT. Amino acid sequence: CASSLTPVRGAHTGELFF.

This clonotype has just a few counts. This chain uses TRBV5-1 with TRBJ2-5; TRBD2 aligns across 9 bases. The germline V gene has CDR1 SGHRS and CDR2 YFSETQ. The CDR3 loop spans 17 amino acids. The J segment lost 2 bases and the V segment lost 2 bases, leaving 10 bases of the junction unmatched. CDR3 nucleotides: TGCGCCAGCAGCTTAAAACGACTAGCGGACTTGCAAGAGACCCAGTACTTC. Its protein product is CASSLKRLADLQETQYF.

V usage is TRBV7-3 and J usage is TRBJ2-1; the match to TRBD2 covers 8 bases. The CDR3 has 16 residues. Germline V gene lookup returns CDR1 SGHTA and CDR2 FQGTGA. The J segment lost 3 bases and the V segment lost 5 bases, leaving 9 bases of the junction unmatched. The DNA for the CDR3 is TGTGCCAGCAGCCCATCCGGGACTAGGCTCTACAATGAGCAGTTCTTC. This encodes CASSPSGTRLYNEQFF.

In this sample, this clonotype turned up many times. V gene TRBV29-1 combines with J gene TRBJ2-7; possibly TRBD2 for D (5 bases). Germline assignment: CDR1 SQVTM and CDR2 ANQGSEA. Deletions cut 6 bases from V and 4 bases from J, with 10 bases between. This CDR3 region has 11 residues. The CDR3 nucleotides read TGCAGCGTCTACACTAGTTACGAGCAGTACTTC. This encodes CSVYTSYEQYF.

In its sample, this clonotype was seen a few times. The chain's CDR3 is CASSRDSSHLNQPQHF. The CDR3 DNA sequence: TGTGCCAGCAGTAGGGACAGCTCGCATCTCAATCAGCCCCAGCATTTT. V usage is TRBV6-1 and J usage is TRBJ1-5, with 7 bases lining up with TRBD1. CDR1 and CDR2 (germline): MNHNS, SASEGT. V shed 5 bases, J shed 3 bases, and the junction held 10 bases outside the gene matches. This CDR3 comprises 16 residues.

Only a few counts were recorded for this clonotype. The chain uses TRBV7-9 and TRBJ2-7, with a possible D match to TRBD1 (5 bases). The V end lost 4 bases, the J end lost 5 bases, and 15 bases lay between the germline ends. Per the germline V gene, CDR1 is SEHNR and CDR2 is FQNEAQ (reference sequence). The CDR3 loop spans 14 amino acids. The CDR3 is CASSYVWPGNEQYF. CDR3 nucleotide sequence: TGTGCCAGCAGCTATGTTTGGCCAGGGAACGAGCAGTACTTC.

This clonotype was counted between two and nine times. The J gene is TRBJ2-4, the V gene TRBV5-4, with D hard to call. V was shortened by 0 bases and J by 0 bases, with 19 bases between the two germline ends. Per germline, CDR1 SGHNT and CDR2 YYREEE (reference sequence). This CDR3 contains 19 residues. Written as DNA, the CDR3 is TGTGCCAGCAGCTTGGTTTCGCGTCCGACCTTCATAGCCAAAAACATTCAGTACTTC. This codes for CASSLVSRPTFIAKNIQYF. Supplemented by reference TRBV5-4 and TRBJ2-4, the full variable domain reads ETGVTQSPTHLIKTRGQQVTLRCSSQSGHNTVSWYQQALGQGPQFIFQYYREEENGRGNFPPRFSGLQFPNYSSELNVNALELDDSALYLCASSLVSRPTFIAKNIQYFGAGTRLSVL.

This clonotype was observed at least ten times. This chain links TRBV12-3 or TRBV12-4 with TRBJ1-2; TRBD1 matches at 7 bases. The CDR3 runs to 14 residues. Trimming took 7 bases from V and 7 from J; bases not matched to a gene: 12. The CDR3 protein is CASNRGRSRRGYTF. CDR3 DNA: TGTGCCAGCAACAGGGGAAGGTCCCGTCGTGGCTACACCTTC.

The sample holds a few counts of this clonotype. This rearrangement joins TRBV25-1 to TRBJ1-2, with 8 positions matching TRBD1. The germline V gene has CDR1 MGHDK and CDR2 SYGVNS. This CDR3 spans 15 amino acids. Trimming cost V 5 bases and J 2 bases; bases outside gene matches: 7. CDR3 nucleotide sequence: TGTGCCAGCAGTAACGGACAGGGTGGGAACTATGGCTACACCTTC. Translation gives CASSNGQGGNYGYTF.

This clonotype was observed a handful of times. The chain combines TRBV5-1 with TRBJ1-4, with 8 bases matching TRBD1. Germline V CDR1 and CDR2: SGHRS, YFSETQ. The CDR3 extends over 16 amino acids. Trimming removed 5 bases from V and 5 bases from J; junction bases left unmatched: 11. The CDR3 spells CASRMELGQVNEKLFF. The CDR3 nucleotides are TGCGCCAGCAGAATGGAGTTGGGACAGGTGAATGAAAAACTGTTTTTT.

This clonotype was found a few times. The rearrangement links TRBV4-1 to TRBJ1-3; perhaps TRBD1 as D (5 bases). CDR3 length: 15 residues. V was clipped by 0 bases and J by 3 bases, with 9 bases between them. Germline V gene data show CDR1 as MGHRA and CDR2 as YSYEKL. The CDR3 sequence: CASSQDRTLGNTIYF. The CDR3 DNA reads TGCGCCAGCAGCCAAGATCGGACACTTGGAAACACCATATATTTT.

The CDR3, as DNA: TGTGCCACCAGTGATCGTCGAGGTAGGGTTGAGCAGTTCTTC. This codes for CATSDRRGRVEQFF. The chain is built from TRBV24-1 and TRBJ2-1; D remains unclear. CDR3 length: 14 amino acids. From germline, CDR1 is KGHDR and CDR2 SFDVKD. V was trimmed by 3 bases and J by 9 bases, leaving 14 bases between them.

The chain is built from TRBV7-2 and TRBJ2-2; tentative D call: TRBD2 (5 bases). This CDR3 is built from 14 residues. Trimming took off 6 bases at V and 1 base at J, with 9 bases between the two ends. Germline V lookup: CDR1 SGHTA, CDR2 FQGNSA. CDR3 bases: TGTGCCAGCAGAAAAAGCGGGAACACCGGGGAGCTGTTTTTT. This encodes CASRKSGNTGELFF.

V gene TRBV14 combines with J gene TRBJ1-6; D remains ambiguous. This CDR3 is 13 amino acids long. Germline CDR1 and CDR2: SGHDN and FVKESK. The V and J ends lost 4 bases and 5 bases respectively, with 6 bases between them. The CDR3 sequence is CASSLGHNSPLHF. CDR3 DNA: TGTGCCAGCAGCCTAGGACATAATTCACCCCTCCACTTT. Variable domain in full (rest from reference TRBV14 and TRBJ1-6): EAGVTQFPSHSVIEKGQTVTLRCDPISGHDNLYWYRRVMGKEIKFLLHFVKESKQDESGMPNNRFLAERTGGTYSTLKVQPAELEDSGVYFCASSLGHNSPLHFGNGTRLTVT.

V gene TRBV9 combines with J gene TRBJ1-2; D may be TRBD1 (5 bases). CDR1 is SGDLS and CDR2 is YYNGEE in the germline V gene. V was shortened by 2 bases and J by 5 bases, with 13 bases between the two germline ends. The CDR3 has 14 residues. The DNA for the CDR3 is TGTGCCAGCAGCGTGGGAGGGGCGATGTATGGCTACACCTTC. This gives the protein CASSVGGAMYGYTF.

V usage is TRBV29-1 and J usage is TRBJ1-5; D may be TRBD1 (5 bases). The germline V and J ends were trimmed by 6 bases and 6 bases, with 18 bases remaining between them. The CDR3 loop spans 14 amino acids. Germline lookup yields CDR1 SQVTM and CDR2 ANQGSEA. In DNA form, the CDR3 reads TGCAGCGTCCCCTCAGAAGGGGCCGGTCAGCCCCAGCATTTT. Protein product: CSVPSEGAGQPQHF. Using reference TRBV29-1 and TRBJ1-5 for the parts outside the CDR3, the full variable domain is SAVISQKPSRDICQRGTSLTIQCQVDSQVTMMFWYRQQPGQSLTLIATANQGSEATYESGFVIDKFPISRPNLTFSTLTVSNMSPEDSSIYLCSVPSEGAGQPQHFGDGTRLSIL.

This clonotype was found a few times. The chain has TRBV5-1 and TRBJ2-2; 8 bases fit TRBD2. This CDR3 region has 15 residues. CDR1 is SGHRS and CDR2 is YFSETQ in the germline V gene. The J segment lost 5 bases and the V segment lost 1 base, leaving 4 bases of the junction unmatched. The CDR3 DNA reads TGCGCCAGCAGCTTGAACAGCGGGAGAACCGGGGAGCTGTTTTTT. Residues: CASSLNSGRTGELFF.

This clonotype was picked up a small number of times. The J gene is TRBJ1-5, the V gene TRBV6-1; maybe TRBD1 (5 bases). V was cut by 6 bases and J by 4 bases, with 13 bases left in between. There are 14 residues in the CDR3. The germline V gene has CDR1 MNHNS and CDR2 SASEGT. CDR3 coding DNA: TGTGCCAGCAGGCATAGGGGTGTTAATCAGCCCCAGCATTTT. It specifies CASRHRGVNQPQHF.

J is TRBJ1-5 and V is TRBV10-1; a possible D gene is TRBD1 (6 bases). V lost 9 bases and J lost 6, with 18 bases in between. CDR1 WNHNN and CDR2 SYGVQD come from the germline V gene (reference sequence). This CDR3 region has 14 residues. CDR3 nucleotide sequence: TGCGCCAGTCCGAAAAATGGGGGCTGTCAGCCCCAGCATTTT. Translation: CASPKNGGCQPQHF.

This chain links TRBV5-1 with TRBJ2-1, with 10 bases aligning to TRBD2. The CDR3 covers 16 residues. CDR1 SGHRS and CDR2 YFSETQ come from the germline V gene. The V segment lost 3 bases and the J segment 4 bases; nucleotides outside the gene matches: 7. CDR3 region: CASSSLRTSGYNEQFF. In DNA, the CDR3 is TGCGCCAGCAGCTCTTTGAGGACTAGCGGTTACAATGAGCAGTTCTTC. Filled out from reference TRBV5-1 and TRBJ2-1, the complete variable domain reads KAGVTQTPRYLIKTRGQQVTLSCSPISGHRSVSWYQQTPGQGLQFLFEYFSETQRNKGNFPGRFSGRQFSNSRSEMNVSTLELGDSALYLCASSSLRTSGYNEQFFGPGTRLTVL.

This clonotype was seen a few times. This sequence joins TRBV7-9 and TRBJ2-1; D not resolved. Trimming removed 1 base from V and 3 bases from J, with 13 bases in between. CDR3 length: 16 residues. Germline V CDR1 and CDR2: SEHNR, FQNEAQ (reference sequence). CDR3 protein: CASSLVDGGLYNEQFF. DNA for the CDR3: TGTGCCAGCAGCTTAGTGGACGGCGGCCTCTACAATGAGCAGTTCTTC.

The chain has TRBV7-9 and TRBJ2-7; 12 bases match TRBD2. CDR1 and CDR2 from the germline V gene are SEHNR and FQNEAQ (reference sequence). The CDR3 totals 17 residues. V shed 4 bases and J 0 bases; nucleotides not matched to a gene: 7. CDR3 residues: CASSSGTSGSSSYEQYF. The CDR3 bases are TGTGCCAGCAGCTCCGGGACTAGCGGGTCGAGCTCCTACGAGCAGTACTTC.

A few counts support this clonotype. V usage is TRBV28 and J usage is TRBJ1-1; 7 nucleotides line up with TRBD1. J lost 1 base, V lost 6 bases, and 8 bases had no gene match. Germline lookup yields CDR1 MDHEN and CDR2 SYDVKM. CDR3 length: 15 amino acids. The chain's CDR3 is CASSLGGQPNTEAFF. CDR3 nucleotide sequence: TGTGCCAGCAGCCTAGGGGGCCAGCCGAACACTGAAGCTTTCTTT.

V gene TRBV10-2 combines with J gene TRBJ2-1; 9 nucleotides line up with TRBD2. Trimming cost V 3 bases and J 2 bases; bases outside gene matches: 8. CDR3 length: 17 residues. Germline V CDR1 and CDR2: WSHSY, SAAADI. This CDR3 reads CASSDPRLADPYNEQFF. The CDR3 nucleotides read TGCGCCAGCAGTGACCCAAGACTAGCGGATCCCTACAATGAGCAGTTCTTC.

Regarding this clonotype: Sequence at one end of the junction differs from germline and may be a read error. V usage is TRBV29-1 and J usage is TRBJ2-2; perhaps TRBD2 as D (5 bases). The CDR3 runs to 14 residues. Per the germline V gene, CDR1 is SQVTM and CDR2 is ANQGSEA. The CDR3 here is CSVLTLLNTGEMFF. The CDR3, as DNA: TGCAGCGTCCTGACACTACTGAACACCGGGGAGATGTTTTTT.